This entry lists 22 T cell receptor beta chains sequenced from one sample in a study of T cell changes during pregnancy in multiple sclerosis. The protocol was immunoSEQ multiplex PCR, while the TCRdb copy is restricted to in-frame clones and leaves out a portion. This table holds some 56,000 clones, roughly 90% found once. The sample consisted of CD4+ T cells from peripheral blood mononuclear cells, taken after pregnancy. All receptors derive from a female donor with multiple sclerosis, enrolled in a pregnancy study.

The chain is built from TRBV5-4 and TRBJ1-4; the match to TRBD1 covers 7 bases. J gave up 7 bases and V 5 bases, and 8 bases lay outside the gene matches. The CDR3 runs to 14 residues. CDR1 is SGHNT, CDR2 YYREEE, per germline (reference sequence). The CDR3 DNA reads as TGTGCCAGCAGATCCAGGGGGTTAGGTGAAAAACTGTTTTTT. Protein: CASRSRGLGEKLFF.

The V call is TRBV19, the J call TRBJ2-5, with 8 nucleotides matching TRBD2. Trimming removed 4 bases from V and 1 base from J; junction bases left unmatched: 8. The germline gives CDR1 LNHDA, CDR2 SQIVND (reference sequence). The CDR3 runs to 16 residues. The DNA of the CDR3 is TGTGCCAGTAGTAGGGCTCGCGGGGGGCCCCAAGAGACCCAGTACTTC. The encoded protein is CASSRARGGPQETQYF.

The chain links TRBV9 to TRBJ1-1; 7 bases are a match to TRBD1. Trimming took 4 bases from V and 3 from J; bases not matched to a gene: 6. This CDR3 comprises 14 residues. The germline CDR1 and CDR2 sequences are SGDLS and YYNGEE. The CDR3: CASSPRQGDTEAFF. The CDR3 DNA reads TGTGCCAGCAGCCCTCGACAGGGTGACACTGAAGCTTTCTTT.

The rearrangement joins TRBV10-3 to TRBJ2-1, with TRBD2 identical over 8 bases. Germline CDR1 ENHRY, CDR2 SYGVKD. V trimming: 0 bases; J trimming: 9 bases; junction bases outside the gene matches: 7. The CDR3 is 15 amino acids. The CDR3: CAISESGTRGGEQFF. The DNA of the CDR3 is TGTGCCATCAGTGAGTCCGGGACTAGGGGTGGTGAGCAGTTCTTC.

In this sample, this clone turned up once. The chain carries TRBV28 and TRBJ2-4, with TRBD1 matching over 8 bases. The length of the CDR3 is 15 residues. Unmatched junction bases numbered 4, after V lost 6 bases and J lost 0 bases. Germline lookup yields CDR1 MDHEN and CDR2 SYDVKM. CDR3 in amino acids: CASSRTGKAKNIQYF. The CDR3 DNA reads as TGTGCCAGCAGCCGGACAGGGAAAGCCAAAAACATTCAGTACTTC.

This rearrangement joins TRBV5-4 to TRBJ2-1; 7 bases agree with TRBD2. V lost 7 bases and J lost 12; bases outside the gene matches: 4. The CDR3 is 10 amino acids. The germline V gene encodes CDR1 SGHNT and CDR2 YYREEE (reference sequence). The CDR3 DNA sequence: TGTGCCAGCGGACTAGAGAGGCAGTTCTTC. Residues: CASGLERQFF.

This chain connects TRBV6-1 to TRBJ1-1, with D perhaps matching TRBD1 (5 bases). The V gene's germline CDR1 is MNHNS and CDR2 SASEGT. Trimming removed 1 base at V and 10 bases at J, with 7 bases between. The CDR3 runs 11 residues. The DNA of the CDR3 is TGTGCCAGCAGTGAAGAAGGGGCAGCTTTCTTT. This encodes CASSEEGAAFF.

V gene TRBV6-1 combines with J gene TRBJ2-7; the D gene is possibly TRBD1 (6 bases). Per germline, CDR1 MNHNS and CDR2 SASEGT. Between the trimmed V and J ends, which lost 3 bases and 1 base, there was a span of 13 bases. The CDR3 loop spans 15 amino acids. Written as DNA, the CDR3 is TGTGCCAGCAGTGACATATCAGGGGCATCCTACGAGCAGTACTTC. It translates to CASSDISGASYEQYF.

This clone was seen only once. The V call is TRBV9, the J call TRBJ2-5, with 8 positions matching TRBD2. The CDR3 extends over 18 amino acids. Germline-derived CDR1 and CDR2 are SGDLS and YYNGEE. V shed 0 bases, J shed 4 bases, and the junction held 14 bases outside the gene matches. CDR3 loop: CASSVGRGGSGDRETQYF. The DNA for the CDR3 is TGTGCCAGCAGCGTAGGCCGAGGGGGTAGCGGGGATCGAGAGACCCAGTACTTC.

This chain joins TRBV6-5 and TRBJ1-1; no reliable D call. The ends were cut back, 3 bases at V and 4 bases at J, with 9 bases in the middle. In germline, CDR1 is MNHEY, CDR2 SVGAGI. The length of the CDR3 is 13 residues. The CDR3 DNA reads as TGTGCCAGCAGTTATGAGCGGGGCACTGAAGCTTTCTTT. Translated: CASSYERGTEAFF.

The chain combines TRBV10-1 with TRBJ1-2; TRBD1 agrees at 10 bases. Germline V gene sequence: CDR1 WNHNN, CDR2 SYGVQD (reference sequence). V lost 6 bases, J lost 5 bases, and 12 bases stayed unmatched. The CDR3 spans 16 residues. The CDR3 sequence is CASRSLRDRGPYGYTF. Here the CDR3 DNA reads TGCGCCAGCAGATCCTTAAGAGACAGGGGGCCTTATGGCTACACCTTC.

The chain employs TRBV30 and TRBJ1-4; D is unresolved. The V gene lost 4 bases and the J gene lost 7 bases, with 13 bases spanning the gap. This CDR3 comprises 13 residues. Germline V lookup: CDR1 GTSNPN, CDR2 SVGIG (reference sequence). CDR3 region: CAWMGRFSEKLFF. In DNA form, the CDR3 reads TGTGCCTGGATGGGCAGGTTCTCTGAAAAACTGTTTTTT.

CDR3 residues: CASSSSGTSGFLEQFF. Here the CDR3 DNA reads TGTGCCAGCAGTTCAAGCGGGACTAGCGGTTTTTTAGAGCAGTTCTTC. The chain uses TRBV5-4 and TRBJ2-1; TRBD2 aligns across 11 bases. Losses at the gene ends were 5 bases for V and 10 bases for J; bases not matched to a gene: 14. CDR3 length: 16 residues. Germline V gives CDR1 SGHNT, CDR2 YYREEE (reference sequence). Together with reference TRBV5-4 and TRBJ2-1, the CDR3 gives the full variable domain: ETGVTQSPTHLIKTRGQQVTLRCSSQSGHNTVSWYQQALGQGPQFIFQYYREEENGRGNFPPRFSGLQFPNYSSELNVNALELDDSALYLCASSSSGTSGFLEQFFGPGTRLTVL.

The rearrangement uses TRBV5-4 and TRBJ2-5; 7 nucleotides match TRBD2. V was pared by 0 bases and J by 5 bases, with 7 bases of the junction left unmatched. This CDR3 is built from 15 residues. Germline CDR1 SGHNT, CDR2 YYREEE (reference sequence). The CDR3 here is CASSLALGGMETQYF. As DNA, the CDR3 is TGTGCCAGCAGCTTGGCCCTCGGGGGGATGGAGACCCAGTACTTC.

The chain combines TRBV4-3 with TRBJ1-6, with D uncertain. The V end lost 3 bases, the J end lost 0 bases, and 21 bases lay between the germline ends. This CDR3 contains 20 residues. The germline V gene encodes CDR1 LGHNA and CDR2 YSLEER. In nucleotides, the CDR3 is TGCGCCAGCAGCCAGCGAGCCCACCTGAAGATGAGCTCCTATAATTCACCCCTCCACTTT. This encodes CASSQRAHLKMSSYNSPLHF.

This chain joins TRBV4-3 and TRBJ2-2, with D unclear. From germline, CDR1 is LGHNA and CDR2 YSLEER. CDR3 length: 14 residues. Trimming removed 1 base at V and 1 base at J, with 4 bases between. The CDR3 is CASSQAGNTGELFF. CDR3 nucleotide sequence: TGCGCCAGCAGCCAAGCGGGGAACACCGGGGAGCTGTTTTTT.

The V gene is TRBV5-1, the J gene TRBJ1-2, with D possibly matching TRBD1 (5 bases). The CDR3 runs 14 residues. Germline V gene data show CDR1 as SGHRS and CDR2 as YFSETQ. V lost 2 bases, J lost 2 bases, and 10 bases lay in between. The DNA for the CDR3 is TGCGCCAGCAGCTTTCTGGACAAGAACTATGGCTACACCTTC. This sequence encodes CASSFLDKNYGYTF.

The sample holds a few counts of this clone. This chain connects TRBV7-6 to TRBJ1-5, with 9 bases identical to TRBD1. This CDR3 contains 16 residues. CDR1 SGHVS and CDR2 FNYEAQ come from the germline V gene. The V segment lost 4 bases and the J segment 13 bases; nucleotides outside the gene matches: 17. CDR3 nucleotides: TGTGCCAGCAGCTCTCGGAGGGACAGGGCACCGAACATTCAGCATTTT. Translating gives CASSSRRDRAPNIQHF.

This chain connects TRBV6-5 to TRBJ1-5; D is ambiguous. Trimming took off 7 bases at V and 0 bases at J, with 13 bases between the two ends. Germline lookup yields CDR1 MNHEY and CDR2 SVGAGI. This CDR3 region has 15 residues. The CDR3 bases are TGTGCCAGCAACCCATCCCTCTATAGCAATCAGCCCCAGCATTTT. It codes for CASNPSLYSNQPQHF.

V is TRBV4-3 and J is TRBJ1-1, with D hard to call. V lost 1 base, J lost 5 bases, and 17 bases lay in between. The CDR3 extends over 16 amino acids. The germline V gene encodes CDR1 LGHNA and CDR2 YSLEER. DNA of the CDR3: TGCGCCAGCAGCCAAGTAGGCGGGATGGTGTCAACTGAAGCTTTCTTT. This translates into CASSQVGGMVSTEAFF.

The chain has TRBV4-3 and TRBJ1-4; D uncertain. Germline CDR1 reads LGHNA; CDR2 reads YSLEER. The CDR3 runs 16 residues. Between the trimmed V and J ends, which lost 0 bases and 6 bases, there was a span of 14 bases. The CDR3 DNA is TGCGCCAGCAGCCAAGATATGGGCTGGGGAGATGAAAAACTGTTTTTT. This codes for CASSQDMGWGDEKLFF.

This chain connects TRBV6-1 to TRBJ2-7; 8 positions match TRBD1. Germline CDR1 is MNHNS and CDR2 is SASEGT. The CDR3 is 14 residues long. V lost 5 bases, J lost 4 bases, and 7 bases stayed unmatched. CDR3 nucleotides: TGTGCCAGCAGTCTATTGGACAGGGCTTACGAGCAGTACTTC. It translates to CASSLLDRAYEQYF.